A selection of T cell receptor beta chains follows, all from one sample in a study of blood T cell repertoires in COVID-19. The repertoire was sequenced with immunoSEQ multiplex PCR; TCRdb's copy has only in-frame clones and lacks some. The sample lists around 230,000 clones, roughly nine tenths occurring once. The sample was peripheral blood. The receptors stem from a middle-aged man with acute or convalescent COVID-19. The CDR3 runs from the conserved cysteine through the conserved F or W. Fields, in order: D gene, clone size, J gene, V gene, CDR3 DNA, CDR3 protein. A D gene is named only where the DNA matches it firmly. The size of a clone is reported for some rows only, either as once, few or many, or as a class for expanded clones.

>TRBD1|-|TRBJ1-2|TRBV3-1/TRBV3-2
TGTGCCAGCAGCCAGTTCAGGGGGACCTATGGCTACACCTTC
CASSQFRGTYGYTF
>-|-|TRBJ1-5|TRBV7-6
TGTGCCAGCAGCTTAGAATGGGGCGGCAATCAGCCCCAGCATTTT
CASSLEWGGNQPQHF
>TRBD2|-|TRBJ2-7|TRBV2
TGTGCCAGCAGTGACGAGCGGGGAGGGGCCTACGAGCAGTACTTC
CASSDERGGAYEQYF
>-|-|TRBJ1-1|TRBV19
TGTGCCAGCAGTTACGGCCCGGGGGTCCCCACAGAAGCTTTCTTT
CASSYGPGVPTEAFF
>-|-|TRBJ2-5|TRBV11-1
TGTGCCAGCAGCTCTCAGGCAGGGCAAGAGACCCAGTACTTC
CASSSQAGQETQYF
>-|-|TRBJ2-7|TRBV19
TGTGCCAGTAGCCCGACAGGATCCCAACGTTCTCAGTACTTC
CASSPTGSQRSQYF
>-|-|TRBJ2-4|TRBV2
TGTGCCAGCCTCAGCAGGGAAGTGGGCATTCAGTACTTC
CASLSREVGIQYF
>TRBD1|-|TRBJ1-1|TRBV5-1
TGCGCCAGCAGCACACAGGGGGAGGACACTGAAGCTTTCTTT
CASSTQGEDTEAFF
>-|-|TRBJ1-5|TRBV4-1
TGCGCCAGCAGCCAATCTCTCTCCGGGGGCAATCAGCCCCAGCATTTT
CASSQSLSGGNQPQHF
>TRBD2|-|TRBJ2-1|TRBV3-1/TRBV3-2
TGTGCCAGCAGCCGTGGACTAGCGGGAGGGCCGGGTGAGCAGTTCTTC
CASSRGLAGGPGEQFF
>-|-|TRBJ2-6|TRBV6-5
TGTGCCAGCAAAGCGGACTCCTCTGGGGCCAACGTCCTGACTTTC
CASKADSSGANVLTF
>TRBD1|-|TRBJ1-1|TRBV5-1
TGCGCCAGCAGTTTTCAGGGGGTTGACACTGAAGCTTTCTTT
CASSFQGVDTEAFF
>-|-|TRBJ2-7|TRBV21-1
TGTGCCAGCAGCACGACTAGCGGGAGGCAATACGAGCAGTACTTC
CASSTTSGRQYEQYF
>-|-|TRBJ2-7|TRBV30
TGTGCCTGGAGGGAGAGGTACCCCGCCTCCGAGCAGTACTTC
CAWRERYPASEQYF
>-|-|TRBJ1-1|TRBV5-5
TGTGCCAGCAGCTTGGTAAGGGGCACTGAAGCTTTCTTT
CASSLVRGTEAFF
>-|-|TRBJ1-2|TRBV2
TGTGCCAGCAGTGATCACAGCCCTGGCTACACCTTC
CASSDHSPGYTF
>TRBD1|-|TRBJ1-1|TRBV14
TGTGCCAGCAGCCAACAGGGGGCCACTGAAGCTTTCTTT
CASSQQGATEAFF
>TRBD2|-|TRBJ2-7|TRBV20-1
TGCAGTGCCAGTCGAGGACTAGCGGGCGAGCAGTACTTC
CSASRGLAGEQYF
>TRBD1|once|TRBJ2-2|TRBV6-5
TGTGCCAGCAGTCCGCGGGCCAGGGGGACCGGGGAGCTGTTTTTT
CASSPRARGTGELFF
>-|-|TRBJ2-1|TRBV10-3
TGTGCCATCAGTGAGGCGCGAGACTACAATGAGCAGTTCTTC
CAISEARDYNEQFF
>-|-|TRBJ1-3|TRBV23-1
TGCGCCAGCAGTCAATTTTACAGTACCAACAAGGTGGGTTCTGGAAACACCATATATTTT
CASSQFYSTNKVGSGNTIYF
>-|-|TRBJ2-2|TRBV11-2
TGTGCCACCGACCTAGAGTACACCGGGGAGCTGTTTTTT
CATDLEYTGELFF
>TRBD1|-|TRBJ2-1|TRBV27
TGTGCCAGCAGTCGATGGGACAGCTACAATGAGCAGTTCTTC
CASSRWDSYNEQFF
>TRBD1|-|TRBJ1-2|TRBV5-4
TGTGCCAGCAGCTTGGGAGACAGGGACTATGGCTACACCTTC
CASSLGDRDYGYTF
>TRBD1|-|TRBJ2-7|TRBV19
TGTGCCAGTAGCCCAGGGGGTGGGTACGAGCAGTACTTC
CASSPGGGYEQYF
>TRBD2|-|TRBJ2-1|TRBV10-2
TGCGCCAGCTCCCGGGGGGGGTCATACAATGAGCAGTTCTTC
CASSRGGSYNEQFF
>-|-|TRBJ2-7|TRBV28
TGTGCCAGCAGTTTGAAGGGGTACGAGCAGTACTTC
CASSLKGYEQYF
>-|-|TRBJ1-2|TRBV7-9
TGTGCCAGCAGCTTTTCTGACTATGGCTACACCTTC
CASSFSDYGYTF
>-|-|TRBJ2-7|TRBV30
TGTGCCTGGAGTGACGGTTACGAGCAGTACTTC
CAWSDGYEQYF
>TRBD1|once|TRBJ1-2|TRBV7-9
TGTGCCAGCAGCTTCGACAGGGACCTTAACTATGGCTACACCTTC
CASSFDRDLNYGYTF
>-|-|TRBJ2-2|TRBV27
TGTGCCAGCAGTTTAATCGGAGACACCGGGGAGCTGTTTTTT
CASSLIGDTGELFF
>TRBD1|-|TRBJ1-6|TRBV6-2/TRBV6-3
TGTGCCAGCAGTTACGGGACAGGCTCCGATTCACCCCTCCACTTT
CASSYGTGSDSPLHF
>-|-|TRBJ1-6|TRBV19
TGTGCCAGTAGTATCGACACGATGTTAAGCTCCTATAATTCACCCCTCCACTTT
CASSIDTMLSSYNSPLHF
>TRBD1|-|TRBJ2-7|TRBV6-6
TGTGCCAGCAGTTACTCGAACAGGGGCCCCTACGAGCAGTACTTC
CASSYSNRGPYEQYF
>-|once|TRBJ2-5|TRBV13
TGTGCCAGCAGCTCGTTTTTCCAAGAGACCCAGTACTTC
CASSSFFQETQYF
>-|few|TRBJ1-4|TRBV7-9
TGTGCCAGCAGCGGAGGGAATCAGGAAAAACTGTTTTTT
CASSGGNQEKLFF
>-|-|TRBJ1-1|TRBV5-1
TGCGCCAGCAGCTTGGGGTTAGGAGGGCCGAACACTGAAGCTTTCTTT
CASSLGLGGPNTEAFF
>-|few|TRBJ1-3|TRBV5-8
TGTGCCAGCAGCTTTGACACCGCTGGAAACACCATATATTTT
CASSFDTAGNTIYF
>TRBD2|-|TRBJ2-1|TRBV10-3
TGTGCCATCAGTGAGGTTAGCGGGAGCTTCTACAATGAGCAGTTCTTC
CAISEVSGSFYNEQFF
>TRBD2|few|TRBJ2-7|TRBV4-1
TGCGCCAGCAGCCAAGAGGCGGGAGGTTTTTCCGAGCAGTACTTC
CASSQEAGGFSEQYF
>TRBD2|-|TRBJ2-7|TRBV11-2
TGTGCCAGCAGCTTATTAGCGGGAGGGCTCTACGAGCAGTACTTC
CASSLLAGGLYEQYF
>TRBD2|-|TRBJ2-7|TRBV6-1
TGTGCCAGCAGTGAAGCGGGAGGGCAGGGCTACGAGCAGTACTTC
CASSEAGGQGYEQYF
>-|-|TRBJ2-1|TRBV7-9
TGTGCCAGCAGCTTAGTACTAGCTGCCAATGAGCAGTTCTTC
CASSLVLAANEQFF
>TRBD1|-|TRBJ1-4|TRBV5-1
TGCGCCAGCAGCAGGGGACAGGCAACTAATGAAAAACTGTTTTTT
CASSRGQATNEKLFF
>TRBD2|-|TRBJ2-3|TRBV5-4
TGTGCCAGCAGCCCTCGCGGGGGGGAGACAGATACGCAGTATTTT
CASSPRGGETDTQYF
>-|-|TRBJ2-5|TRBV7-9
TGTGCCAGCAGCCCACGGGTTTACGTTGAGACCCAGTACTTC
CASSPRVYVETQYF
>TRBD2|-|TRBJ2-5|TRBV9
TGTGCCAGCAGCGTAGGGTGGGAGGGAGAGACCCAGTACTTC
CASSVGWEGETQYF
>-|-|TRBJ1-1|TRBV11-2
TGTGCCAGCAGCTTCACTGGACAGATGAACACTGAAGCTTTCTTT
CASSFTGQMNTEAFF
>-|-|TRBJ2-1|TRBV29-1
TGCAGCGTTGAACTGCTACCCAGCGGGTCCAATGAGCAGTTCTTC
CSVELLPSGSNEQFF